Listed below are T cell receptor beta chains from one sample, sequenced in a study of blood T cell repertoires in COVID-19. Libraries were prepared by immunoSEQ multiplex PCR; TCRdb keeps only in-frame clonotypes and omits some of them. The repertoire includes fewer than 450,000 clones, roughly 90% of them detected once, and about 7.3% sits in the top ten. Sequenced sample: peripheral blood. These receptors all come from a woman in her 70s with COVID-19, enrolled during active disease. Each CDR3 is given with its conserved first and last residue. The order of the fields is clone size, D gene, V gene, J gene, CDR3 DNA, CDR3 protein. The D gene is left open where the match is weak. Rows may omit the clone size; those that give it use once, few, many or a size class.

clone size: .
D gene: TRBD1
V gene: TRBV30
J gene: TRBJ1-2
CDR3 DNA: TGTGCCACCGGGACAGGCCTTGGCTATGGCTACACCTTC
CDR3 protein: CATGTGLGYGYTF

clone size: .
D gene: .
V gene: TRBV19
J gene: TRBJ2-5
CDR3 DNA: TGTGCCAGTAGTATAGATGGGAACAGGGTGGAGACCCAGTACTTC
CDR3 protein: CASSIDGNRVETQYF

clone size: .
D gene: .
V gene: TRBV24-1
J gene: TRBJ1-1
CDR3 DNA: TGTGCCACCCGTGGACAGCCCAACACTGAAGCTTTCTTT
CDR3 protein: CATRGQPNTEAFF

clone size: .
D gene: .
V gene: TRBV6-5
J gene: TRBJ2-3
CDR3 DNA: TGTGCCAGCAGTTCTACCGGGGGTACAGATACGCAGTATTTT
CDR3 protein: CASSSTGGTDTQYF

clone size: .
D gene: .
V gene: TRBV30
J gene: TRBJ1-2
CDR3 DNA: TGTGCCTGGAGTTTCGGGGGTAACTATGGCTACACCTTC
CDR3 protein: CAWSFGGNYGYTF

clone size: .
D gene: .
V gene: TRBV6-5
J gene: TRBJ1-6
CDR3 DNA: TGTGCCAGCAGCCAAAGCACCTATAATTCACCCCTCCACTTT
CDR3 protein: CASSQSTYNSPLHF

clone size: .
D gene: TRBD1
V gene: TRBV2
J gene: TRBJ2-7
CDR3 DNA: TGTGCCAGCAGTGCAGGACAGGGTATCGACGAGCAGTACTTC
CDR3 protein: CASSAGQGIDEQYF

clone size: .
D gene: .
V gene: TRBV15
J gene: TRBJ1-2
CDR3 DNA: TGTGCCACCAGCTACCGGAAGGAGAACTATGGCTACACCTTC
CDR3 protein: CATSYRKENYGYTF

clone size: .
D gene: TRBD2
V gene: TRBV6-2/TRBV6-3
J gene: TRBJ2-1
CDR3 DNA: TGTGCCAGCAGTTACTGGATACTAGCGGGGCAGTTCTTC
CDR3 protein: CASSYWILAGQFF

clone size: .
D gene: .
V gene: TRBV2
J gene: TRBJ2-1
CDR3 DNA: TGTGCCAGCAGTGGCCCTAGCGAGATCAATGAGCAGTTCTTC
CDR3 protein: CASSGPSEINEQFF

clone size: once
D gene: .
V gene: TRBV4-1
J gene: TRBJ1-2
CDR3 DNA: TGCGCCAGCAGCCATTCGGGGGGCTACACCTTC
CDR3 protein: CASSHSGGYTF

clone size: once
D gene: .
V gene: TRBV10-1
J gene: TRBJ2-2
CDR3 DNA: TGCGCCAGCAGTTTGACTGTCACCGGGGAGCTGTTTTTT
CDR3 protein: CASSLTVTGELFF

clone size: once
D gene: TRBD1
V gene: TRBV12-3/TRBV12-4
J gene: TRBJ1-5
CDR3 DNA: TGTGCCAGCAACAGGGGTGGCAATCAGCCCCAGCATTTT
CDR3 protein: CASNRGGNQPQHF

clone size: .
D gene: .
V gene: TRBV4-1
J gene: TRBJ1-2
CDR3 DNA: TGCGCCAGCAGTCCCTGGGGGGGTCGTTATGGCTACACCTTC
CDR3 protein: CASSPWGGRYGYTF

clone size: .
D gene: .
V gene: TRBV21-1
J gene: TRBJ1-1
CDR3 DNA: TGTGCCAGCAGCAATAAGGACAGACTTGAAGCTTTCTTT
CDR3 protein: CASSNKDRLEAFF

clone size: .
D gene: TRBD1
V gene: TRBV19
J gene: TRBJ1-2
CDR3 DNA: TGTGCCAGTAGTACCGACAGGGTTGTTGGGTATGGCTACACCTTC
CDR3 protein: CASSTDRVVGYGYTF

clone size: .
D gene: .
V gene: TRBV6-5
J gene: TRBJ1-2
CDR3 DNA: TGTGCCAGCAGGACCCGGGAAATATATGGCTACACCTTC
CDR3 protein: CASRTREIYGYTF

clone size: .
D gene: .
V gene: TRBV7-2
J gene: TRBJ2-5
CDR3 DNA: TGTGCCAGCAGCCACCTAGCGAGCCAAGAGACCCAGTACTTC
CDR3 protein: CASSHLASQETQYF

clone size: .
D gene: TRBD1
V gene: TRBV7-8
J gene: TRBJ1-5
CDR3 DNA: TGTGCCAGCAGCCCACCCCCAGGGGGCCTCGGGCCCCAGCATTTT
CDR3 protein: CASSPPPGGLGPQHF

clone size: .
D gene: .
V gene: TRBV7-9
J gene: TRBJ2-7
CDR3 DNA: TGTGCCAGCAGCTTAAGCCCTAATTCCTACGAGCAGTACTTC
CDR3 protein: CASSLSPNSYEQYF

clone size: .
D gene: .
V gene: TRBV5-6
J gene: TRBJ2-5
CDR3 DNA: TGTGCCAGCAGCTTGTTAGGCGGGGAGACCCAGTACTTC
CDR3 protein: CASSLLGGETQYF

clone size: .
D gene: .
V gene: TRBV6-4
J gene: TRBJ1-3
CDR3 DNA: TGTGCCAGCAGCTTTAGGGGCTCTGGAAACACCATATATTTT
CDR3 protein: CASSFRGSGNTIYF

clone size: .
D gene: .
V gene: TRBV9
J gene: TRBJ2-3
CDR3 DNA: TGTGCCAGCAGCGTACAAACTAACAGGGATACGCAGTATTTT
CDR3 protein: CASSVQTNRDTQYF

clone size: .
D gene: TRBD1
V gene: TRBV24-1
J gene: TRBJ1-2
CDR3 DNA: TGTGCCACCAGTGATCGTACTCAGGGGGCGCGCGGCTACACCTTC
CDR3 protein: CATSDRTQGARGYTF

clone size: .
D gene: TRBD2
V gene: TRBV5-1
J gene: TRBJ2-7
CDR3 DNA: TGCGCCAGCAGCTTGGCACTAGCGAATTACGAGCAGTACTTC
CDR3 protein: CASSLALANYEQYF

clone size: once
D gene: .
V gene: TRBV5-4
J gene: TRBJ1-1
CDR3 DNA: TGTGCCAGCAGCAACACAGGGAAGAACACTGAAGCTTTCTTT
CDR3 protein: CASSNTGKNTEAFF

clone size: .
D gene: .
V gene: TRBV4-3
J gene: TRBJ1-2
CDR3 DNA: TGCGCCAGCAGCCAAGATCGGGGGGCAAGGGGTGGCTACACCTTC
CDR3 protein: CASSQDRGARGGYTF

clone size: .
D gene: .
V gene: TRBV30
J gene: TRBJ1-2
CDR3 DNA: TGTGCGACGGAGGAGGCGCAGAACTATGGCTACACCTTC
CDR3 protein: CATEEAQNYGYTF

clone size: .
D gene: .
V gene: TRBV14
J gene: TRBJ1-5
CDR3 DNA: TGTGCCAGCAGCCGCGACAGGAATCAGCCCCAGCATTTT
CDR3 protein: CASSRDRNQPQHF

clone size: .
D gene: TRBD1
V gene: TRBV24-1
J gene: TRBJ2-1
CDR3 DNA: TGTGCCGCCGGCAGGGGGTACAATGAGCAGTTCTTC
CDR3 protein: CAAGRGYNEQFF

clone size: .
D gene: TRBD1
V gene: TRBV12-3/TRBV12-4
J gene: TRBJ1-1
CDR3 DNA: TGTGCCAGCAGGGCCGGGACAGGGGGCAGAGCTTTCTTT
CDR3 protein: CASRAGTGGRAFF

clone size: .
D gene: TRBD1
V gene: TRBV12-3/TRBV12-4
J gene: TRBJ1-1
CDR3 DNA: TGTGCCAGCAGACTGGGACAGGGGGCTGAAGCTTTCTTT
CDR3 protein: CASRLGQGAEAFF

clone size: .
D gene: TRBD1
V gene: TRBV6-5
J gene: TRBJ2-2
CDR3 DNA: TGTGCCAGCATCAGGACAGGGGGAAACACCGGGGAGCTGTTTTTT
CDR3 protein: CASIRTGGNTGELFF

clone size: .
D gene: TRBD1
V gene: TRBV18
J gene: TRBJ2-1
CDR3 DNA: TGTGCCAGCTCACCACGGGGGACAGGGTCCAATGAGCAGTTCTTC
CDR3 protein: CASSPRGTGSNEQFF

clone size: .
D gene: .
V gene: TRBV30
J gene: TRBJ1-1
CDR3 DNA: TGTGCCTTGGTGGGGGGGAACACTGAAGCTTTCTTT
CDR3 protein: CALVGGNTEAFF

clone size: .
D gene: TRBD1
V gene: TRBV15
J gene: TRBJ2-1
CDR3 DNA: TGTGCCACCAGTGGACAGGGGACGTACAATGAGCAGTTCTTC
CDR3 protein: CATSGQGTYNEQFF

clone size: .
D gene: TRBD1
V gene: TRBV18
J gene: TRBJ2-3
CDR3 DNA: TGTGCCAGCTCAACACGACAGGGTGGCACAGATACGCAGTATTTT
CDR3 protein: CASSTRQGGTDTQYF

clone size: .
D gene: .
V gene: TRBV6-1
J gene: TRBJ1-1
CDR3 DNA: TGTGCCAGCAGTGAAGCGCGGGACGCTGAAGCTTTCTTT
CDR3 protein: CASSEARDAEAFF

clone size: .
D gene: .
V gene: TRBV18
J gene: TRBJ1-1
CDR3 DNA: TGTGCCAGCTCACCAGGTCGGGGGAACAGTGAAGCTTTCTTT
CDR3 protein: CASSPGRGNSEAFF

clone size: .
D gene: .
V gene: TRBV5-8
J gene: TRBJ2-7
CDR3 DNA: TGTGCCAGCAGCTTCGGGGGTACTTCGGCCATCTTC
CDR3 protein: CASSFGGTSAIF

clone size: .
D gene: .
V gene: TRBV14
J gene: TRBJ1-6
CDR3 DNA: TGTGCCAGCAGCCAAGTTACCTTCTCAGGAAGACATTCACCCCTCCACTTT
CDR3 protein: CASSQVTFSGRHSPLHF

clone size: .
D gene: .
V gene: TRBV18
J gene: TRBJ1-5
CDR3 DNA: TGTGCCAGCTCACCTGGACAGATTAGCAATCAGCCCCAGCATTTT
CDR3 protein: CASSPGQISNQPQHF

clone size: once
D gene: .
V gene: TRBV30
J gene: TRBJ1-1
CDR3 DNA: TGTGCCTGGAGTACGCAGGCATCTGAAGCTTTCTTT
CDR3 protein: CAWSTQASEAFF

clone size: .
D gene: .
V gene: TRBV18
J gene: TRBJ2-5
CDR3 DNA: TGTGCCAGCTCACCACAGGTGGCGGGGCCCCATAATCAAGAGACCCAGTACTTC
CDR3 protein: CASSPQVAGPHNQETQYF

clone size: .
D gene: .
V gene: TRBV6-5
J gene: TRBJ2-2
CDR3 DNA: TGTGCCAGCAGTTTTGGAGGGAACACCGGGGAGCTGTTTTTT
CDR3 protein: CASSFGGNTGELFF

clone size: .
D gene: .
V gene: TRBV2
J gene: TRBJ2-5
CDR3 DNA: TGTGCCAGCCGTCCGGTGAATTCCCAGACCCAGTACTTC
CDR3 protein: CASRPVNSQTQYF

clone size: .
D gene: .
V gene: TRBV6-6
J gene: TRBJ1-2
CDR3 DNA: TGTGCCAGCACCACATCTAACTATGGCTACACCTTC
CDR3 protein: CASTTSNYGYTF

clone size: .
D gene: TRBD1
V gene: TRBV29-1
J gene: TRBJ2-3
CDR3 DNA: TGCAGCGTTGACGAGCCCCCGGACAGGCCCACAGATACGCAGTATTTT
CDR3 protein: CSVDEPPDRPTDTQYF

clone size: once
D gene: .
V gene: TRBV20-1
J gene: TRBJ1-1
CDR3 DNA: TGCAGTGCTAGTTTCACAGGGCTGAACACTGAAGCTTTCTTT
CDR3 protein: CSASFTGLNTEAFF

clone size: .
D gene: TRBD2
V gene: TRBV20-1
J gene: TRBJ2-1
CDR3 DNA: TGCAGTGCTAGTCGAAGCGGGGGGGCCGGCGATGAGCAGTTCTTC
CDR3 protein: CSASRSGGAGDEQFF

clone size: .
D gene: TRBD2
V gene: TRBV29-1
J gene: TRBJ2-3
CDR3 DNA: TGCAGCGTTGGAGGCGGGAGCGATACGCAGTATTTT
CDR3 protein: CSVGGGSDTQYF

clone size: .
D gene: .
V gene: TRBV19
J gene: TRBJ1-2
CDR3 DNA: TGTGCCAGTAGTCCCCAGGGAGGGGTTGGCTACACCTTC
CDR3 protein: CASSPQGGVGYTF

clone size: .
D gene: TRBD1
V gene: TRBV4-3
J gene: TRBJ1-2
CDR3 DNA: TGCGCCAGCAGCCAAGATGTTCAGGGGGACCCCTATGGCTACACCTTC
CDR3 protein: CASSQDVQGDPYGYTF

clone size: .
D gene: .
V gene: TRBV5-1
J gene: TRBJ1-3
CDR3 DNA: TGCGCCAGCAGAAATCAATCCCCCGGAAACACCATATATTTT
CDR3 protein: CASRNQSPGNTIYF

clone size: once
D gene: TRBD2
V gene: TRBV5-1
J gene: TRBJ2-2
CDR3 DNA: TGCGCCAGCAGCTTCGACAGCGGGGGGGCCACCGGGGAGCTGTTTTTT
CDR3 protein: CASSFDSGGATGELFF